This entry lists 31 T cell receptor beta chains sequenced from one sample in a study of blood T cells in healthy people across ages. A sample-barcoded 5' primer and a J-beta primer mix were used in a second PCR of roughly 7 to 11 cycles. Each CDR3 protein is one row after TCRdb ran MiXCR on the 5' RACE reads. The sample has around 800,000 distinct CDR3 sequences, approximately 55% seen once. Sequencing was done on a sample of blood. All receptors come from a man of 80 years or more in good health.

V is TRBV14 and J is TRBJ1-1; D possibly corresponds to TRBD1 (5 bases). Germline CDR1 reads SGHDN; CDR2 reads FVKESK. The CDR3 is 12 amino acids. Trimming cost V 3 bases and J 6 bases, with 8 bases left between them. The CDR3 coding sequence is TGTGCCAGCAGCCAGACAGTCGCTGAAGCTTTCTTT. Protein: CASSQTVAEAFF.

This chain joins TRBV6-1 and TRBJ2-7, with D perhaps given as TRBD1 or TRBD2 (5 bases each). V gave up 8 bases and J gave up 3 bases, with 14 bases separating them. The CDR3 is made up of 13 amino acids. CDR1 and CDR2 from the germline V gene are MNHNS and SASEGT. CDR3 amino acids: CASQGGGGYEQYF. In DNA form, the CDR3 reads TGTGCCAGCCAAGGAGGTGGGGGCTACGAGCAGTACTTC.

As DNA, the CDR3 is TGTGCCACCAGCAAAGGGACTAGCGGGTTACTCAATGAGCAGTACTTC. The encoded protein is CATSKGTSGLLNEQYF. The rearrangement links TRBV15 to TRBJ2-7; 12 bases match TRBD2. V was clipped by 4 bases and J by 7 bases; unmatched bases: 11. The CDR3 is 16 amino acids. CDR1 is LNHNV, CDR2 YYDKDF, per germline (reference sequence).

V usage is TRBV29-1 and J usage is TRBJ2-7; TRBD2 is a possible D gene (5 bases). The CDR3 runs 13 residues. CDR1 and CDR2 (germline): SQVTM, ANQGSEA. Trimming left V 6 bases short and J 4 bases short, with 16 bases between. CDR3 coding DNA: TGCAGCGTCGCGGACTCTCCTGGATACGAGCAGTACTTC. It specifies CSVADSPGYEQYF.

V and J are TRBV27 and TRBJ2-3, with 10 bases that match TRBD2. CDR1 is MNHEY and CDR2 is SMNVEV in the germline V gene (reference sequence). Trimming at V came to 6 bases and at J to 3 bases, leaving 12 bases not matched to a gene. This CDR3 contains 17 residues. The CDR3 coding sequence is TGTGCCAGCAGCCCTAGGGGCCTAGCGGGAGCGACAGATACGCAGTATTTT. This gives the protein CASSPRGLAGATDTQYF.

The chain carries TRBV9 and TRBJ2-3; the D gene is possibly TRBD1 (5 bases). Per the germline V gene, CDR1 is SGDLS and CDR2 is YYNGEE. The CDR3 runs 15 residues. The germline V and J ends were trimmed by 3 bases and 2 bases, with 13 bases remaining between them. This CDR3 reads CASSEGKRTTDTQYF. The CDR3 DNA reads TGTGCCAGCAGCGAGGGGAAGCGCACCACAGATACGCAGTATTTT.

This clonotype was detected only a few times. The CDR3 DNA reads TGTGCCACCTGCCGAGACAGGGTTAAAATGGAGCAGTTCTTC. Translated, it gives CATCRDRVKMEQFF. This chain links TRBV12-3 or TRBV12-4 with TRBJ2-1, with TRBD1 identical over 7 bases. The CDR3 contains 14 residues. Trimming removed 10 bases from V and 10 bases from J; junction bases left unmatched: 16.

This chain connects TRBV5-1 to TRBJ2-5; 7 bases line up with TRBD2. The assigned J gene may be wrong: the sequence end matches TRBJ2-7 better. This CDR3 has 15 amino acids. In germline, CDR1 is SGHRS, CDR2 YFSETQ. CDR3 amino acids: CASSSEYSGGYEQYF. In DNA, the CDR3 is TGCGCCAGCAGCTCGGAATATTCGGGAGGCTACGAGCAGTACTTC.

The rearrangement joins TRBV7-9 to TRBJ1-2; 7 bases map to TRBD1. CDR1 is SEHNR and CDR2 is FQNEAQ in the germline V gene (reference sequence). J gave up 6 bases and V 5 bases, and 9 bases lay outside the gene matches. The CDR3 runs 14 residues. The chain's CDR3 is CASSGFEGADGYTF. In DNA, the CDR3 is TGTGCCAGCAGCGGATTTGAGGGGGCAGATGGCTACACCTTC.

Details on this clonotype: The junction and the germline gene differ at one end; a read error may be behind it. The chain is built from TRBV5-1 and TRBJ2-6, with TRBD1 identical over 8 bases. Germline assignment: CDR1 SGHRS and CDR2 YFSETQ. The CDR3 loop spans 15 amino acids. Here the CDR3 DNA reads TGCGACAGCAGCTTGGGCGGGACAGGTTCCAGCGTCCTGACTTTC. Translation: CDSSLGGTGSSVLTF. Supplemented by reference TRBV5-1 and TRBJ2-6, the full variable domain reads KAGVTQTPRYLIKTRGQQVTLSCSPISGHRSVSWYQQTPGQGLQFLFEYFSETQRNKGNFPGRFSGRQFSNSRSEMNVSTLELGDSALYLCDSSLGGTGSSVLTFGAGSRLTVL.

The J gene is TRBJ1-1, the V gene TRBV3-1; D possibly corresponds to TRBD1 (5 bases). The length of the CDR3 is 14 residues. The V and J ends lost 7 bases and 1 base respectively, with 13 bases between them. Germline V gives CDR1 LGHDT, CDR2 YNNKEL (reference sequence). CDR3 sequence reads: CASTLGAANTEAFF. For the CDR3, the DNA is TGTGCCAGCACCCTCGGGGCAGCGAACACTGAAGCTTTCTTT.

The chain employs TRBV6-5 and TRBJ1-6; 8 positions match TRBD1. This CDR3 has 16 residues. The germline V gene encodes CDR1 MNHEY and CDR2 SVGAGI. The junction had 5 bases not matched to a gene; V was cut back by 0 bases and J by 7 bases. The CDR3 nucleotides are TGTGCCAGCAGTTACTCGTGGAGGACAGGGAATTCACCCCTCCACTTT. Protein sequence: CASSYSWRTGNSPLHF.

This clonotype was seen more than once but under ten times. The chain couples TRBV29-1 to TRBJ2-5; TRBD2 matches 7 bases. The J call may not be correct, given that the DNA end is closer to TRBJ2-7. The CDR3 contains 11 residues. Germline loops: CDR1 SQVTM, CDR2 ANQGSEA. Here the CDR3 reads CSVDGLDEQYF. As DNA, the CDR3 is TGCAGCGTTGATGGACTAGACGAGCAGTACTTC.

V gene TRBV28 combines with J gene TRBJ2-1, with D tentatively TRBD1 or TRBD2 (5 bases each). The CDR3 totals 14 residues. V was clipped by 6 bases and J by 9 bases, with 18 bases between them. Germline loops: CDR1 MDHEN, CDR2 SYDVKM. The CDR3 here is CASSWDRVTVEQFF. CDR3 in DNA: TGTGCCAGCAGCTGGGACCGCGTCACAGTTGAGCAGTTCTTC.

V and J are TRBV9 and TRBJ1-5, with 7 bases fitting TRBD1. CDR1 SGDLS and CDR2 YYNGEE come from the germline V gene. This CDR3 region has 15 residues. The trim removed 0 bases at V and 5 bases at J, leaving 5 bases unmatched. The CDR3 region has the DNA TGTGCCAGCAGCGTAGAACAGGGGTTCGATCAGCCCCAGCATTTT. This gives the protein CASSVEQGFDQPQHF.

The chain is built from TRBV24-1 and TRBJ2-3; D is uncertain. Germline CDR1 reads KGHDR; CDR2 reads SFDVKD. The CDR3 consists of 11 residues. The ends were cut back, 9 bases at V and 14 bases at J, with 17 bases in the middle. The DNA of the CDR3 is TGTGCCACCGGCGACGGAAGGTACGCGTATTTT. Translating gives CATGDGRYAYF.

This clonotype was detected only a few times. The chain recombines TRBV29-1 with TRBJ2-1; no firm D call. The CDR3 has 14 residues. Germline V gene lookup returns CDR1 SQVTM and CDR2 ANQGSEA. The germline V and J ends were trimmed by 5 bases and 3 bases, with 14 bases remaining between them. As DNA, the CDR3 is TGCAGCGTTCCCATTGCGGCAGACTACAATGAGCAGTTCTTC. Translated: CSVPIAADYNEQFF.

The chain recombines TRBV2 with TRBJ2-1, with TRBD2 matching over 10 bases. The CDR3 spans 15 residues. V was pared by 2 bases and J by 5 bases, with 3 bases of the junction left unmatched. From germline, CDR1 is SNHLY and CDR2 FYNNEI. The chain's CDR3 is CASSEKREGDNEQFF. Here the CDR3 DNA reads TGTGCCAGCAGTGAAAAGCGGGAGGGGGACAATGAGCAGTTCTTC.

Worth noting for this clonotype: A much larger clonotype is one base distant, so this may be a read error. V is TRBV2 and J is TRBJ2-2; TRBD2 aligns across 10 bases. The germline CDR1 and CDR2 sequences are SNHLY and FYNNEI. CDR3 size: 14 residues. DNA for the CDR3: TGTGCCACTACTAGCGGGAAGAACACCTGGGAGCTGTTTTTT. Its protein product is CATTSGKNTWELFF.

The chain couples TRBV12-3 or TRBV12-4 to TRBJ2-1, with TRBD1 matching 12 bases. With 0 bases clipped from V and 7 bases from J, the junction kept 7 bases outside the gene matches. The length of the CDR3 is 17 residues. The CDR3: CASSLAGTGGSRNEQFF. CDR3 nucleotides: TGTGCCAGCAGTTTAGCGGGGACAGGGGGCTCGAGGAATGAGCAGTTCTTC.

The chain carries TRBV27 and TRBJ2-4; the match to TRBD2 covers 9 bases. Matching the DNA end better, TRBJ2-7 makes the J call doubtful. Per the germline V gene, CDR1 is MNHEY and CDR2 is SMNVEV (reference sequence). The CDR3 runs to 16 residues. CDR3 DNA sequence: TGTGCCAGCAGTTTATCAGGGACTAGCAGTTCCTACGAGCAGTACTTC. As protein: CASSLSGTSSSYEQYF.

V and J are TRBV24-1 and TRBJ1-1; the match to TRBD1 covers 10 bases. The CDR3 spans 15 residues. J lost 1 base, V lost 7 bases, and 5 bases had no gene match. Germline CDR1 and CDR2: KGHDR and SFDVKD. Here the CDR3 reads CATSARQGANTEAFF. CDR3 DNA: TGTGCCACCAGCGCCAGACAGGGGGCGAACACTGAAGCTTTCTTT.

V gene TRBV10-3 combines with J gene TRBJ2-1, with D possibly TRBD1 on 6 matching bases. Trimming stripped 6 bases from V and 3 bases from J, with 12 bases between. Germline V gene lookup returns CDR1 ENHRY and CDR2 SYGVKD. The length of the CDR3 is 14 residues. The CDR3 DNA sequence: TGTGCCATCAGACAGGGAACTGGCTACAATGAGCAGTTCTTC. Translation: CAIRQGTGYNEQFF.

This clonotype appeared a few times. The chain carries TRBV5-1 and TRBJ1-1, with D perhaps matching TRBD1 (5 bases). The V gene's germline CDR1 is SGHRS and CDR2 YFSETQ. The CDR3 is made up of 15 amino acids. V shed 4 bases and J shed 1 base, with 14 bases lying between them. The CDR3 sequence is CASSPGGRANTEAFF. In DNA form, the CDR3 reads TGCGCCAGCAGCCCGGGGGGACGGGCGAACACTGAAGCTTTCTTT.

The chain combines TRBV6-1 with TRBJ2-3; TRBD1 is a possible D gene (6 bases). V dropped 4 bases and J dropped 0 bases, with 17 bases sitting between them. This CDR3 contains 17 residues. The V gene's germline CDR1 is MNHNS and CDR2 SASEGT. CDR3 bases: TGTGCCAGCAGTGCCTATGACAGGATTCCAAGCACAGATACGCAGTATTTT. Translated: CASSAYDRIPSTDTQYF.

This clonotype was recorded at least ten times. This chain uses TRBV29-1 with TRBJ2-5; 9 bases map to TRBD1. The CDR3 is 12 amino acids. V lost 7 bases to trimming and J lost 2 bases; unmatched junction nucleotides: 2. Germline V gene sequence: CDR1 SQVTM, CDR2 ANQGSEA. In nucleotides, the CDR3 is TGCAGCGCAGGGACAGGGCAAGAGACCCAGTACTTC. Its protein is CSAGTGQETQYF.

The J gene is TRBJ1-1, the V gene TRBV18, with 8 nucleotides matching TRBD1. Germline CDR1 KGHSH, CDR2 LQKENI. The V and J ends lost 3 bases and 7 bases, in that order; junction bases with no gene match: 4. The CDR3 extends over 13 amino acids. CDR3 sequence reads: CASSPQGAVEAFF. In DNA form, the CDR3 reads TGTGCCAGCTCACCGCAGGGGGCGGTTGAAGCTTTCTTT. The whole variable domain, filled in from reference TRBV18 and TRBJ1-1, reads NAGVMQNPRHLVRRRGQEARLRCSPMKGHSHVYWYRQLPEEGLKFMVYLQKENIIDESGMPKERFSAEFPKEGPSILRIQQVVRGDSAAYFCASSPQGAVEAFFGQGTRLTVV.

The chain links TRBV20-1 to TRBJ2-3; D unclear. Germline V gene lookup returns CDR1 DFQATT and CDR2 SNEGSKA (reference sequence). V was pared by 4 bases and J by 14 bases, with 19 bases between. This CDR3 contains 12 residues. In DNA form, the CDR3 reads TGCAGTGCTATGGCGACCTCCCAATACGCGTATTTT. This gives the protein CSAMATSQYAYF.

This clonotype was counted ten times or more. The chain is built from TRBV29-1 and TRBJ2-4; D might be TRBD1 (5 bases). The V end lost 4 bases, the J end lost 3 bases, and 10 bases lay between the germline ends. The length of the CDR3 is 13 residues. Germline lookup yields CDR1 SQVTM and CDR2 ANQGSEA. DNA of the CDR3: TGCAGCGTTGTCGGCAGGGACAAAAACATTCAGTACTTC. Encoded protein: CSVVGRDKNIQYF.

This clonotype was seen a handful of times. The J gene is TRBJ2-1, the V gene TRBV10-3; 7 bases agree with TRBD2. J gave up 5 bases and V 0 bases, and 7 bases lay outside the gene matches. Germline-derived CDR1 and CDR2 are ENHRY and SYGVKD. The CDR3 has 16 residues. The CDR3 bases are TGTGCCATCAGTGAGTCGGGTAGCGGGTTAAACAATGAGCAGTTCTTC. This encodes CAISESGSGLNNEQFF.

V and J are TRBV28 and TRBJ2-7; tentatively, D is TRBD2 (5 bases). Looked up from germline, CDR1 is MDHEN and CDR2 is SYDVKM. The CDR3 has 13 amino acids. Trimming took 8 bases from V and 3 from J, leaving 14 bases between them. The CDR3 nucleotides are TGTGCCAGCGCTCAGGCAGGACTCTACGAGCAGTACTTC. This encodes CASAQAGLYEQYF.